One and the same sample provided the 30 T cell receptor beta chains below, sequenced in a study of cytomegalovirus exposure and HLA in healthy donors. PCR used 60 Vbeta primers and 13 Jbeta primers. The repertoire was sequenced with immunoSEQ multiplex PCR; TCRdb's copy has only in-frame clones and lacks some. The sample holds 100,000 to 150,000 clones, over 60% seen once. The sequencing input was PBMCs. These TCRs come from a man in his 60s in good health and CMV-seropositive.

The V and J genes are TRBV27 and TRBJ2-2, with D maybe TRBD1 (5 bases). The V and J ends lost 3 bases and 4 bases respectively, with 9 bases between them. CDR1 is MNHEY and CDR2 is SMNVEV in the germline V gene (reference sequence). The CDR3 spans 14 residues. CDR3 nucleotide sequence: TGTGCCAGCAGTTTGCAGGGTTTCACCGGGGAGCTGTTTTTT. Translation gives CASSLQGFTGELFF.

The chain links TRBV7-6 to TRBJ1-6, with 8 bases identical to TRBD1. With 5 bases clipped from V and 7 bases from J, the junction kept 4 bases outside the gene matches. The V gene's germline CDR1 is SGHVS and CDR2 FNYEAQ. The CDR3 length is 14 residues. The DNA of the CDR3 is TGTGCCAGCAGCCCGGACAGGGAGAATTCACCCCTCCACTTT. It specifies CASSPDRENSPLHF.

The chain has TRBV10-3 and TRBJ2-6; TRBD1 matches at 8 bases. With V trimmed by 6 bases and J by 0 bases, 16 bases remained unmatched. The CDR3 is 20 amino acids. The V gene's germline CDR1 is ENHRY and CDR2 SYGVKD. CDR3 sequence reads: CAIRSGTGNSKYSGANVLTF. The DNA for the CDR3 is TGTGCCATCAGATCCGGGACAGGAAATTCCAAATACTCTGGGGCCAACGTCCTGACTTTC.

The V gene is TRBV18, the J gene TRBJ2-2; TRBD1 matches at 7 bases. Germline loops: CDR1 KGHSH, CDR2 LQKENI. The V gene end was trimmed by 5 bases and the J gene end by 5 bases; junction bases not matched to a gene: 11. The CDR3 sequence is 16 residues long. For the CDR3, the DNA is TGTGCCAGCTCAGGATCGACAGGGCGGAGGACCGGGGAGCTGTTTTTT. This gives the protein CASSGSTGRRTGELFF.

This clone was found a few times. In nucleotides, the CDR3 is TGTGCCAGCAGTGAGTCCTCGGACGGGGACTACGAGCAGTACTTC. Amino acids: CASSESSDGDYEQYF. The gene calls are TRBV2 and TRBJ2-7; D might be TRBD2 (5 bases). Trimming removed 3 bases at V and 3 bases at J, with 15 bases between. This CDR3 spans 15 amino acids. CDR1 is SNHLY, CDR2 FYNNEI, per germline.

This clone was seen a few times. V and J are TRBV19 and TRBJ2-5; 9 bases map to TRBD1. This CDR3 contains 15 residues. Germline CDR1 is LNHDA and CDR2 is SQIVND (reference sequence). The trim removed 7 bases at V and 6 bases at J, leaving 12 bases unmatched. In DNA form, the CDR3 reads TGTGCCAGTACTCCGGGGGGACAGGGATTTCAGACCCAGTACTTC. Translation: CASTPGGQGFQTQYF. The whole variable domain, filled in from reference TRBV19 and TRBJ2-5, reads DGGITQSPKYLFRKEGQNVTLSCEQNLNHDAMYWYRQDPGQGLRLIYYSQIVNDFQKGDIAEGYSVSREKKESFPLTVTSAQKNPTAFYLCASTPGGQGFQTQYFGPGTRLLVL.

This clone was detected only a few times. This CDR3 is CATSGTGELSYEQYF. In nucleotides, the CDR3 is TGTGCCACCAGCGGCACAGGGGAACTGTCCTACGAGCAGTACTTC. The genes are TRBV15 and TRBJ2-7; TRBD1 agrees at 7 bases. V trimming: 5 bases; J trimming: 1 base; junction bases outside the gene matches: 8. The CDR3 spans 15 residues. Germline loops: CDR1 LNHNV, CDR2 YYDKDF (reference sequence).

The rearrangement uses TRBV14 and TRBJ1-2; TRBD1 might be the D (6 bases). The CDR3 has 13 residues. V was trimmed by 4 bases and J by 3 bases, leaving 9 bases between them. The germline V gene encodes CDR1 SGHDN and CDR2 FVKESK. The CDR3 DNA reads TGTGCCAGCAGCCCGCAGGGGTACTATGGCTACACCTTC. Translated, it gives CASSPQGYYGYTF.

This chain connects TRBV28 to TRBJ1-1, with 8 bases aligning to TRBD1. The germline V gene has CDR1 MDHEN and CDR2 SYDVKM. Losses at the gene ends were 5 bases for V and 6 bases for J; bases not matched to a gene: 8. The CDR3 has 14 residues. As DNA, the CDR3 is TGTGCCAGCAGTGGAAGGACAGGGACCCCTGAAGCTTTCTTT. Protein: CASSGRTGTPEAFF.

This clone was counted a few times. V is TRBV29-1 and J is TRBJ2-1, with 10 bases fitting TRBD2. V was pared by 1 base and J by 6 bases, with 3 bases of the junction left unmatched. The germline CDR1 and CDR2 sequences are SQVTM and ANQGSEA. This CDR3 comprises 14 residues. Here the CDR3 DNA reads TGCAGCGTTGAAGGAAGCGGGGGGGCCAATGAGCAGTTCTTC. Its translation: CSVEGSGGANEQFF.

A few counts support this clone. This chain links TRBV2 with TRBJ1-4; 8 bases fit TRBD1. The trim removed 4 bases at V and 2 bases at J, leaving 3 bases unmatched. The V gene's germline CDR1 is SNHLY and CDR2 FYNNEI. The CDR3 extends over 15 amino acids. The CDR3, as DNA: TGTGCCAGCAGTGCACAGGGGGGGACTAATGAAAAACTGTTTTTT. It translates to CASSAQGGTNEKLFF.

This sequence joins TRBV5-5 and TRBJ1-5, with 8 positions matching TRBD1. The V gene's germline CDR1 is SGHKS and CDR2 YYEKEE (reference sequence). The CDR3 runs 15 residues. The V segment lost 4 bases and the J segment 6 bases; nucleotides outside the gene matches: 9. The CDR3 loop reads CASSPGQGASQPQHF. The CDR3 bases are TGTGCCAGCAGCCCCGGTCAGGGGGCGAGTCAGCCCCAGCATTTT.

This chain joins TRBV18 and TRBJ2-3; the D is unclear. Between the trimmed V and J ends, which lost 6 bases and 2 bases, there was a span of 18 bases. Germline V gives CDR1 KGHSH, CDR2 LQKENI. CDR3 length equals 16 residues. CDR3 residues: CASSPNPGSLTDTQYF. The CDR3 DNA reads TGTGCCAGCTCCCCTAATCCAGGAAGTCTCACAGATACGCAGTATTTT.

The CDR3 spells CSARSRETQYF. In nucleotides, the CDR3 is TGCAGTGCTAGATCCAGGGAGACCCAGTACTTC. V gene TRBV20-1 combines with J gene TRBJ2-5; D is ambiguous. Germline CDR1 DFQATT, CDR2 SNEGSKA (reference sequence). V was pared by 2 bases and J by 5 bases, with 6 bases between. The CDR3 has 11 amino acids.

This chain links TRBV4-1 with TRBJ2-5, with D possibly TRBD1 on 6 matching bases. The germline CDR1 and CDR2 sequences are MGHRA and YSYEKL. Trimming took off 4 bases at V and 2 bases at J, with 8 bases between the two ends. This CDR3 comprises 13 residues. This CDR3 is CASSLGQQETQYF. The CDR3 DNA sequence: TGCGCCAGCAGCCTCGGACAGCAAGAGACCCAGTACTTC.

This clone was observed a handful of times. The genes are TRBV30 and TRBJ2-2, with TRBD1 identical over 7 bases. The CDR3 sequence is 15 residues long. The V segment lost 2 bases and the J segment 0 bases; nucleotides outside the gene matches: 3. Germline loops: CDR1 GTSNPN, CDR2 SVGIG (reference sequence). The CDR3 bases are TGTGCCTGGAGTCAGGACAGGACGAACACCGGGGAGCTGTTTTTT. As protein: CAWSQDRTNTGELFF.

This clone was found a few times. J is TRBJ2-1 and V is TRBV10-2; 9 bases agree with TRBD1. The J segment lost 6 bases and the V segment lost 4 bases, leaving 4 bases of the junction unmatched. Germline-derived CDR1 and CDR2 are WSHSY and SAAADI. This CDR3 comprises 14 residues. The CDR3 is CASSGPTGGNEQFF. CDR3 nucleotides: TGCGCCAGCAGTGGGCCGACAGGGGGCAATGAGCAGTTCTTC.

V and J are TRBV29-1 and TRBJ2-5; 7 bases agree with TRBD1. The CDR3 consists of 14 residues. V shed 4 bases and J 5 bases; nucleotides not matched to a gene: 10. Germline V gene sequence: CDR1 SQVTM, CDR2 ANQGSEA. The CDR3 protein is CSVGTGGGRETQYF. The CDR3 DNA sequence: TGCAGCGTTGGGACAGGTGGTGGAAGGGAGACCCAGTACTTC.

The chain is built from TRBV5-4 and TRBJ2-7; D unresolved. Trimming took 0 bases from V and 0 from J, leaving 10 bases between them. The CDR3 sequence is 15 residues long. The V gene's germline CDR1 is SGHNT and CDR2 YYREEE (reference sequence). The CDR3 region has the DNA TGTGCCAGCAGCTTGGAACGTCTGAGCTCCTACGAGCAGTACTTC. Translated: CASSLERLSSYEQYF.

This chain connects TRBV5-1 to TRBJ2-1; TRBD1 matches 9 bases. V lost 8 bases and J lost 3; bases outside the gene matches: 9. The CDR3 totals 15 residues. Germline CDR1 SGHRS, CDR2 YFSETQ. The CDR3 bases are TGCGCCAGTTGGGGCACAGGGGGCAGCTACAATGAGCAGTTCTTC. Translation gives CASWGTGGSYNEQFF. The whole variable domain, filled in from reference TRBV5-1 and TRBJ2-1, reads KAGVTQTPRYLIKTRGQQVTLSCSPISGHRSVSWYQQTPGQGLQFLFEYFSETQRNKGNFPGRFSGRQFSNSRSEMNVSTLELGDSALYLCASWGTGGSYNEQFFGPGTRLTVL.

The chain joins TRBV13 to TRBJ2-3; no firm D call. This CDR3 is built from 12 residues. CDR1 and CDR2 (germline): PRHDT, FYEKMQ (reference sequence). Trimming shortened V by 8 bases and J by 2 bases, and 8 bases separated the two germline ends. The CDR3 DNA reads TGTGCCAGCCGAGCCTTCACAGATACGCAGTATTTT. This translates into CASRAFTDTQYF.

This rearrangement joins TRBV5-1 to TRBJ2-2; maybe TRBD1 (6 bases). V dropped 5 bases and J dropped 2 bases, with 10 bases sitting between them. This CDR3 spans 14 amino acids. CDR1 and CDR2 from the germline V gene are SGHRS and YFSETQ. The CDR3 is CASRDRLNTGELFF. The CDR3 region has the DNA TGCGCCAGCAGGGACAGATTAAACACCGGGGAGCTGTTTTTT. Looking up the rest from reference TRBV5-1 and TRBJ2-2 gives the full variable domain: KAGVTQTPRYLIKTRGQQVTLSCSPISGHRSVSWYQQTPGQGLQFLFEYFSETQRNKGNFPGRFSGRQFSNSRSEMNVSTLELGDSALYLCASRDRLNTGELFFGEGSRLTVL.

The chain uses TRBV27 and TRBJ2-2, with D possibly TRBD2 on 5 matching bases. Deletions cut 5 bases from V and 2 bases from J, with 12 bases between. Germline CDR1 is MNHEY and CDR2 is SMNVEV (reference sequence). The CDR3 contains 15 residues. This chain's CDR3 is CASSRVGINTGELFF. CDR3 coding DNA: TGTGCCAGCAGTAGGGTCGGGATTAACACCGGGGAGCTGTTTTTT.

This clone came up once. The V call is TRBV6-5, the J call TRBJ2-7; maybe TRBD1 (6 bases). CDR3 length: 12 amino acids. The germline V gene has CDR1 MNHEY and CDR2 SVGAGI. V was pared by 8 bases and J by 6 bases, with 14 bases between. CDR3 DNA: TGTGCCAGCGTGGGGTCAGGGGTCGAGCAGTACTTC. Its protein is CASVGSGVEQYF.

The V and J genes are TRBV7-3 and TRBJ2-1; possibly TRBD2 for D (7 bases). With 5 bases removed from V and 4 bases from J, the gap between germline ends came to 15 bases. CDR1 and CDR2 (germline): SGHTA, FQGTGA. The CDR3 is 15 amino acids. This chain's CDR3 is CASSLGRGGYNEQFF. Here the CDR3 DNA reads TGTGCCAGCAGCCTGGGTAGGGGGGGATACAATGAGCAGTTCTTC.

The chain combines TRBV5-4 with TRBJ2-2; weak D call: TRBD2 (6 bases). The CDR3 runs to 16 residues. V lost 4 bases, J lost 1 base, and 14 bases lay in between. From germline, CDR1 is SGHNT and CDR2 YYREEE (reference sequence). CDR3 bases: TGTGCCAGCAGCGAGGACTACCGACTGAACACCGGGGAGCTGTTTTTT. This codes for CASSEDYRLNTGELFF.

The chain couples TRBV6-5 to TRBJ1-1; no clear D. V was trimmed by 2 bases and J by 5 bases, leaving 9 bases between them. Germline V gene lookup returns CDR1 MNHEY and CDR2 SVGAGI. The CDR3 runs 13 residues. CDR3 DNA sequence: TGTGCCAGCAGTTACGACCGGGAGACTGAAGCTTTCTTT. This gives the protein CASSYDRETEAFF.

The chain combines TRBV5-4 with TRBJ1-1, with D maybe TRBD1 (6 bases). V dropped 4 bases and J dropped 2 bases, with 15 bases sitting between them. CDR1 and CDR2 from the germline V gene are SGHNT and YYREEE (reference sequence). The CDR3 is made up of 15 amino acids. The CDR3 protein is CASSPRTALNTEAFF. DNA for the CDR3: TGTGCCAGCAGCCCCCGGACAGCCCTTAACACTGAAGCTTTCTTT. Full variable domain (remainder filled in from reference TRBV5-4 and TRBJ1-1): ETGVTQSPTHLIKTRGQQVTLRCSSQSGHNTVSWYQQALGQGPQFIFQYYREEENGRGNFPPRFSGLQFPNYSSELNVNALELDDSALYLCASSPRTALNTEAFFGQGTRLTVV.

The V call is TRBV5-1, the J call TRBJ1-4; TRBD1 matches at 8 bases. CDR1 is SGHRS and CDR2 is YFSETQ in the germline V gene. The length of the CDR3 is 15 residues. V lost 4 bases to trimming and J lost 8 bases; unmatched junction nucleotides: 10. CDR3 residues: CASSPQGALGEKLFF. The DNA of the CDR3 is TGCGCCAGCAGCCCTCAGGGGGCCCTGGGGGAAAAACTGTTTTTT.

CDR3 nucleotides: TGTGCCAGCAGCTTGGTCGGTTTCCCCTACGAGCAGTACTTC. Protein: CASSLVGFPYEQYF. V gene TRBV7-9 combines with J gene TRBJ2-7; D gene ambiguous. The ends were cut back, 3 bases at V and 2 bases at J, with 11 bases in the middle. Germline values: CDR1 SEHNR, CDR2 FQNEAQ (reference sequence). There are 14 residues in the CDR3.